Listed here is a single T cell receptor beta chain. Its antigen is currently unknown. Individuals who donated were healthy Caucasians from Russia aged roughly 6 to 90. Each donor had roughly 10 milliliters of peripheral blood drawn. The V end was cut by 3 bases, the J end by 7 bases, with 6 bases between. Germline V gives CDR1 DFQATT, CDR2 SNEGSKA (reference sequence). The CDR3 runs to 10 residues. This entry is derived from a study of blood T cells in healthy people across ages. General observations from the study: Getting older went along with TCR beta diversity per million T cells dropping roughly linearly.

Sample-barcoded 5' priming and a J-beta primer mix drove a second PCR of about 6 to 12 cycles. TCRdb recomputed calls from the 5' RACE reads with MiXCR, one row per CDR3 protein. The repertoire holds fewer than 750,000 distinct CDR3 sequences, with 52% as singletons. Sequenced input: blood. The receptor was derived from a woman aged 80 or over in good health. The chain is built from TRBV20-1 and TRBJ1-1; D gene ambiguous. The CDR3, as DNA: TGCAGTGCTAGTGTGGGTGAAGCTTTCTTT. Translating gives CSASVGEAFF.